This T cell receptor (beta chain) came from a study of shared clonotypes between healthy human individuals. Findings of the study overall: There were few donors, and this limited the genetic and exposure-history diversity represented. In a few donors, roughly 5.2% of naive CD4 clonotypes appeared in common.

The sample holds one count of this clone. The target antigen is unknown. Data came from immunoSEQ multiplex PCR; TCRdb stores just in-frame clones and leaves some out. The sample holds about 2.4 million clones, about 92% seen once. Germline values: CDR1 SNHLY, CDR2 FYNNEI. The CDR3 runs 17 residues. V lost 8 bases to trimming and J lost 1 base, with 23 bases between them. The genes are TRBV2 and TRBJ1-1, with D tentatively TRBD1 (6 bases). The sequencing input was naive CD4+ T cells sorted from blood. The subset here: CD45RA+ positively selected. This TCR was sampled from a man aged 18 to 30 in good health. CDR3 nucleotide sequence: TGTGCCAGCCAAAAACAGGTGGGGGCTTTTGGGAACACTGAAGCTTTCTTT. Its protein is CASQKQVGAFGNTEAFF.